Each of the 22 T cell receptor beta chains below was sequenced from the same sample in a study of T cells in localized non-small cell lung cancer. Sequencing used immunoSEQ multiplex PCR; TCRdb keeps in-frame clones, though not all of them. Of 53,000 or so clones in the sample, approximately 80% are singletons; the top ten hold about 18%. The specimen comprised peripheral blood mononuclear cells, sampled before any cancer treatment. The receptors were sampled from a man between 40 and 70 years old with stage III lung adenocarcinoma.

This chain joins TRBV7-9 and TRBJ1-1; D call uncertain. Per the germline V gene, CDR1 is SEHNR and CDR2 is FQNEAQ (reference sequence). Trimming removed 1 base from V and 4 bases from J, with 4 bases in between. This CDR3 spans 12 amino acids. CDR3 residues: CASSLEVTEAFF. Written as DNA, the CDR3 is TGTGCCAGCAGCTTAGAGGTCACTGAAGCTTTCTTT.

The chain recombines TRBV11-3 with TRBJ2-7; possibly TRBD2 for D (6 bases). V shed 7 bases and J shed 3 bases, with 10 bases lying between them. This CDR3 has 12 amino acids. Germline CDR1 reads SGHNT; CDR2 reads YENEEA. The chain's CDR3 is CASNGGFYEQYF. The CDR3 DNA is TGTGCCAGCAACGGGGGATTCTACGAGCAGTACTTC.

V is TRBV9 and J is TRBJ2-2; D is ambiguous. The length of the CDR3 is 16 residues. Trimming stripped 0 bases from V and 6 bases from J, with 15 bases between. The germline gives CDR1 SGDLS, CDR2 YYNGEE. CDR3 DNA: TGTGCCAGCAGCGTAGCCGAAGGGTTAGTAGCCGGGGAGCTGTTTTTT. It translates to CASSVAEGLVAGELFF.

In its sample, this clone is large. The chain couples TRBV27 to TRBJ2-7; 8 bases fit TRBD2. The CDR3 covers 15 residues. The germline gives CDR1 MNHEY, CDR2 SMNVEV (reference sequence). Losses at the gene ends were 9 bases for V and 1 base for J; bases not matched to a gene: 11. DNA for the CDR3: TGTGCCAGTTGGGGGCTAGCGGGTGTTTCCTACGAGCAGTACTTC. Protein sequence: CASWGLAGVSYEQYF.

J is TRBJ2-5 and V is TRBV11-3, with 7 bases that match TRBD1. The trim removed 5 bases at V and 4 bases at J, leaving 7 bases unmatched. Germline V CDR1 and CDR2: SGHNT, YENEEA. CDR3 length: 14 amino acids. The CDR3 here is CASSRQGEGETQYF. The CDR3 nucleotides are TGTGCCAGCAGCCGACAGGGAGAGGGAGAGACCCAGTACTTC.

The chain recombines TRBV19 with TRBJ2-5; TRBD2 matches at 10 bases. The CDR3 loop spans 15 amino acids. V dropped 4 bases and J dropped 9; count of bases not matched to a gene: 11. The V gene's germline CDR1 is LNHDA and CDR2 SQIVND (reference sequence). CDR3 loop: CASSSTTSGSGAQYF. DNA for the CDR3: TGTGCCAGTAGTAGCACGACTAGCGGGTCCGGGGCCCAGTACTTC.

This chain links TRBV4-3 with TRBJ2-2; no definite D call. The CDR3 has 14 residues. Germline lookup yields CDR1 LGHNA and CDR2 YSLEER. With 4 bases removed from V and 0 bases from J, the gap between germline ends came to 6 bases. The CDR3 spells CASSPFSNTGELFF. The CDR3 region has the DNA TGCGCCAGCAGCCCCTTTTCGAACACCGGGGAGCTGTTTTTT.

The rearrangement uses TRBV7-6 and TRBJ1-5; weak D call: TRBD1 (6 bases). The CDR3 contains 13 residues. Germline V CDR1 and CDR2: SGHVS, FNYEAQ. Trimming removed 1 base from V and 7 bases from J, with 8 bases in between. CDR3 bases: TGTGCCAGCAGCTTAGGGACAGAGCAGCCCCAGCATTTT. Translated, it gives CASSLGTEQPQHF.

This chain links TRBV10-1 with TRBJ1-3; TRBD1 aligns across 10 bases. V shed 6 bases, J shed 3 bases, and the junction held 8 bases outside the gene matches. This CDR3 contains 16 residues. CDR1 WNHNN and CDR2 SYGVQD come from the germline V gene (reference sequence). The CDR3: CASRVTGGRFGNTIYF. CDR3 sequence (DNA): TGCGCCAGCAGGGTGACAGGGGGCCGATTTGGAAACACCATATATTTT.

The V call is TRBV2, the J call TRBJ1-2, with D perhaps TRBD1 (5 bases). V was shortened by 4 bases and J by 6 bases, with 12 bases between the two germline ends. Germline V gene data show CDR1 as SNHLY and CDR2 as FYNNEI. The length of the CDR3 is 13 residues. The CDR3 reads CASSASRTNGYTF. DNA of the CDR3: TGTGCCAGCAGTGCCTCCAGGACAAATGGCTACACCTTC.

The gene calls are TRBV5-6 and TRBJ1-2, with TRBD1 as a possible D gene (5 bases). Trimming took off 6 bases at V and 0 bases at J, with 15 bases between the two ends. Per the germline V gene, CDR1 is SGHDT and CDR2 is YYEEEE. The CDR3 sequence is 15 residues long. In DNA form, the CDR3 reads TGTGCCAGCAATCTCGGGGGGAGAGCTAACTATGGCTACACCTTC. It translates to CASNLGGRANYGYTF.

This chain connects TRBV7-3 to TRBJ1-1; tentatively, D is TRBD1 (5 bases). The V end lost 1 base, the J end lost 5 bases, and 11 bases lay between the germline ends. The CDR3 contains 14 residues. The germline V gene has CDR1 SGHTA and CDR2 FQGTGA. The CDR3 bases are TGTGCCAGCAGCTTAAACCCACAGGTAACTGAAGCTTTCTTT. Translation: CASSLNPQVTEAFF.

As regards this clone: This CDR3 is also generated by other DNA sequences in the sample. V usage is TRBV7-6 and J usage is TRBJ1-1; D is unresolved. Germline CDR1 reads SGHVS; CDR2 reads FNYEAQ. The ends were cut back, 0 bases at V and 1 base at J, with 3 bases in the middle. The CDR3 has 13 amino acids. This chain's CDR3 is CASSLAENTEAFF. CDR3 DNA sequence: TGTGCCAGCAGCTTAGCGGAGAACACTGAAGCTTTCTTT.

This clone occurred once. The CDR3 loop is CASSRTGDSGYTF. CDR3 coding DNA: TGCGCCAGCAGTCGGACAGGGGATTCTGGCTACACCTTC. The chain carries TRBV10-2 and TRBJ1-2, with TRBD1 matching over 9 bases. The CDR3 is 13 amino acids. V gave up 5 bases and J gave up 7 bases; unmatched junction bases: 5. Per the germline V gene, CDR1 is WSHSY and CDR2 is SAAADI.

The rearrangement uses TRBV7-8 and TRBJ2-1; no clear D gene. Trimming shortened V by 1 base and J by 6 bases, and 10 bases separated the two germline ends. Germline CDR1 and CDR2: SGHVS and FQNEAQ. The CDR3 loop spans 14 amino acids. CDR3 in amino acids: CASSLGLTPNEQFF. CDR3 coding DNA: TGTGCCAGCAGCTTAGGCCTTACCCCCAATGAGCAGTTCTTC.

This chain joins TRBV6-4 and TRBJ1-1; D is perhaps TRBD1 (5 bases). Trimming removed 4 bases at V and 4 bases at J, with 13 bases between. The length of the CDR3 is 14 residues. Germline V gives CDR1 MRHNA, CDR2 SNTAGT. The CDR3 nucleotides read TGTGCCAGCAGTGCGGAGGGGTCGGGCACTGAAGCTTTCTTT. Protein product: CASSAEGSGTEAFF.

This clone was counted once. The chain employs TRBV9 and TRBJ2-1; 11 bases are a match to TRBD2. The CDR3 spans 17 residues. V dropped 0 bases and J dropped 6; count of bases not matched to a gene: 8. Germline CDR1 reads SGDLS; CDR2 reads YYNGEE. The CDR3 is CASSVGVRLAGLNEQFF. The CDR3 DNA is TGTGCCAGCAGCGTAGGAGTACGACTAGCGGGACTCAATGAGCAGTTCTTC. The entire variable domain, with the rest obtained from reference TRBV9 and TRBJ2-1, is as follows: DSGVTQTPKHLITATGQRVTLRCSPRSGDLSVYWYQQSLDQGLQFLIQYYNGEERAKGNILERFSAQQFPDLHSELNLSSLELGDSALYFCASSVGVRLAGLNEQFFGPGTRLTVL.

This clone was observed a handful of times. The genes are TRBV5-1 and TRBJ2-1; tentative D call: TRBD1 (5 bases). Looked up from germline, CDR1 is SGHRS and CDR2 is YFSETQ. V gave up 5 bases and J gave up 5 bases, with 14 bases separating them. The CDR3 runs to 14 residues. This chain's CDR3 is CASRPTSGNNEQFF. The CDR3 region has the DNA TGCGCCAGCAGACCAACCTCAGGGAACAATGAGCAGTTCTTC. Filled out from reference TRBV5-1 and TRBJ2-1, the complete variable domain reads KAGVTQTPRYLIKTRGQQVTLSCSPISGHRSVSWYQQTPGQGLQFLFEYFSETQRNKGNFPGRFSGRQFSNSRSEMNVSTLELGDSALYLCASRPTSGNNEQFFGPGTRLTVL.

The chain carries TRBV5-6 and TRBJ2-7; the D is unclear. CDR3 length: 12 residues. The germline V gene has CDR1 SGHDT and CDR2 YYEEEE. V was clipped by 4 bases and J by 3 bases, with 8 bases between them. The CDR3, as DNA: TGTGCCAGCAGCCCACGGAACTACGAGCAGTACTTC. This gives the protein CASSPRNYEQYF.

The chain has TRBV4-2 and TRBJ1-1, with 7 nucleotides matching TRBD1. The trim removed 0 bases at V and 0 bases at J, leaving 4 bases unmatched. Per the germline V gene, CDR1 is LGHNA and CDR2 is YNFKEQ. This CDR3 comprises 16 residues. In DNA form, the CDR3 reads TGTGCCAGCAGCCAAGATGGGGACAGCATGAACACTGAAGCTTTCTTT. Translating gives CASSQDGDSMNTEAFF.

This chain connects TRBV16 to TRBJ2-1, with 8 bases that match TRBD1. Germline V gene data show CDR1 as KGHSY and CDR2 as FQNENV. The CDR3 runs to 18 residues. Germline trimming cut 1 base from V and 0 bases from J; bases unmatched to any gene: 8. CDR3 sequence: CASSQFTGGSGSYNEQFF. CDR3 DNA: TGTGCCAGCAGCCAATTCACAGGGGGGAGCGGCTCCTACAATGAGCAGTTCTTC.

The chain has TRBV7-9 and TRBJ2-3; D call uncertain. CDR1 is SEHNR, CDR2 FQNEAQ, per germline (reference sequence). V gave up 5 bases and J gave up 1 base, with 4 bases separating them. The CDR3 is made up of 12 amino acids. The CDR3 sequence: CASSAGTDTQYF. The CDR3 DNA reads TGTGCCAGCAGCGCTGGCACAGATACGCAGTATTTT.